The rows below give T cell receptor beta chains drawn from one sample of a study of blood T cells in healthy people across ages. From the 5' RACE reads, TCRdb called clonotypes with MiXCR, one entry per CDR3 protein. The sample lists some 860,000 distinct CDR3 sequences, 56% occurring once. The sequenced sample consisted of blood. Source of these receptors: a man aged 35 to 55 in good health. Each CDR3 is given with its conserved first and last residue. The D gene is left open where the match is weak. Clone size is not always given. Where it is, it says once, few, many or a class for expanded clones.

clone_size j_call d_call v_call cdr3_aa cdr3_nt
few TRBJ2-7 TRBD2 TRBV9 CASSASGGGSYEQYF TGTGCCAGCAGCGCCTCGGGGGGAGGGTCCTACGAGCAGTACTTC
few TRBJ2-1 . TRBV29-1 CSVKGQGSYNEQFF TGCAGCGTCAAAGGGCAGGGGTCCTACAATGAGCAGTTCTTC
. TRBJ2-5 . TRBV5-1 CVSSLALARNEQYF TGCGTCAGCAGCTTGGCTCTAGCAAGGAATGAGCAGTACTTC
. TRBJ2-5 . TRBV29-1 CSVVPGGVGETQYF TGCAGCGTTGTTCCCGGCGGGGTAGGAGAGACCCAGTACTTC
once TRBJ2-3 . TRBV5-5 CASSSLEGGDTQYF TGTGCCAGCAGCTCTCTCGAGGGGGGCGATACGCAGTATTTT
once TRBJ2-4 TRBD2 TRBV5-1 CTSSYLAGAKNIQYF TGCACCAGCAGCTACCTAGCGGGAGCCAAAAACATTCAGTACTTC
few TRBJ2-4 TRBD2 TRBV4-2 CASSQVAGGRKNIQYF TGTGCCAGCAGCCAAGTTGCGGGGGGGCGCAAAAACATTCAGTACTTC
. TRBJ1-2 . TRBV20-1 CSANGNDYGYTF TGCAGTGCTAACGGGAATGACTATGGCTACACCTTC
few TRBJ2-5 TRBD1 TRBV28 CASSLPKLTGEETQYF TGTGCCAGCAGTCTACCCAAACTCACAGGGGAAGAGACCCAGTACTTC
. TRBJ2-3 . TRBV7-3 CASSSLTGFTDTQYF TGTGCCAGCAGCTCATTGACAGGTTTCACAGATACGCAGTATTTT
. TRBJ2-6 TRBD1 TRBV18 CASSQTGQGVSGANVLTF TGTGCCAGCTCACAAACCGGACAGGGTGTCTCTGGGGCCAACGTCCTGACTTTC
. TRBJ2-5 . TRBV6-4 CASSDSAGVRETQYF TGTGCCAGCAGTGACTCAGCAGGTGTCAGGGAGACCCAGTACTTC
. TRBJ1-5 TRBD1 TRBV5-6 CASSLWTGGQPQHF TGTGCCAGCAGCCTCTGGACAGGGGGTCAGCCCCAGCATTTT
. TRBJ1-2 . TRBV29-1 CSVRGAVFGYTF TGCAGCGTTAGGGGAGCGGTCTTTGGCTACACCTTC
. TRBJ1-1 . TRBV25-1 CASSQSAGRNTEAFF TGTGCCAGCAGTCAAAGCGCAGGGAGGAACACTGAAGCTTTCTTT
many TRBJ2-4 . TRBV6-6 CASRYRDLAKNIQYF TGTGCCAGCAGATACAGGGATTTAGCCAAAAACATTCAGTACTTC
few TRBJ2-5 TRBD1 TRBV20-1 CSAIKDRERTQYF TGCAGTGCAATCAAGGACAGGGAAAGGACCCAGTACTTC
medium-sized TRBJ2-3 . TRBV10-3 CAITRQERDTQYF TGTGCCATCACCCGACAGGAAAGAGATACGCAGTATTTT
. TRBJ2-4 TRBD1 TRBV11-1 CASSTPTGGAQNIQYF TGTGCCAGCAGCACTCCGACAGGGGGCGCGCAAAACATTCAGTACTTC
. TRBJ2-3 TRBD1 TRBV10-3 CAISSRQGAITDTQYF TGTGCCATCAGTTCCCGACAGGGGGCTATCACAGATACGCAGTATTTT
few TRBJ2-1 . TRBV20-1 CSARDRGWVNEQFF TGCAGTGCTAGAGATCGGGGTTGGGTCAATGAGCAGTTCTTC
once TRBJ2-7 . TRBV20-1 CSARDFGSSSYEQYF TGCAGTGCTAGAGATTTCGGGAGTAGCTCCTACGAGCAGTACTTC
. TRBJ2-1 TRBD2 TRBV25-1 CASSTGTSGSGNEQFF TGTGCCAGCAGTACTGGGACTAGCGGGAGTGGGAATGAGCAGTTCTTC
. TRBJ1-2 . TRBV25-1 CASSEFNHGRYGYTF TGTGCCAGCAGTGAATTCAACCACGGCAGATATGGCTACACCTTC
. TRBJ2-1 TRBD2 TRBV20-1 CSARDLTSGGVHEQFF TGCAGTGCTAGAGACCTGACTAGCGGGGGAGTTCATGAGCAGTTCTTC
many TRBJ1-2 . TRBV27 CASRSGGASVYGYTF TGTGCCAGCCGTAGTGGCGGGGCGTCGGTTTATGGCTACACCTTC
. TRBJ1-6 TRBD1 TRBV12-3/TRBV12-4 CASSTGTGNAVRNSPLHF TGTGCCAGCAGCACCGGGACAGGTAATGCCGTCAGGAATTCACCCCTCCACTTT
. TRBJ2-7 . TRBV7-2 CASSLAVTNYYEQYF TGTGCCAGCAGCTTAGCGGTAACCAACTACTACGAGCAGTACTTC